This entry lists 24 T cell receptor beta chains sequenced from one sample in a study of breast tumors, draining lymph nodes, adjacent tissues. MiXCR was run by TCRdb on the multiplex PCR reads, yielding one entry per CDR3 protein. Here the sample spans about 180,000 distinct CDR3 sequences, about 33% being singletons. Axillary draining lymph nodes of breast cancer patients supplied the node samples. Sequencing input: axillary lymph node tissue. The receptor set was obtained from a female donor with breast cancer. Some clones in this sample may be carry-over from other donors' samples.

This clonotype occurred a few times. A read error may be the cause here, since a much bigger clone is one base away. The chain employs TRBV4-2 and TRBJ2-7, with D tentatively TRBD1 (5 bases). Germline lookup yields CDR1 LGHNA and CDR2 YNFKEQ. There are 15 residues in the CDR3. For the CDR3, the DNA is TGTGCCAGCAGCCAAGATCTGACAGTTCCCTACGAGCAGCACTTC. Translating gives CASSQDLTVPYEQHF.

This sequence joins TRBV2 and TRBJ2-3; TRBD2 might be the D (7 bases). V was cut by 6 bases and J by 6 bases, with 22 bases left in between. There are 16 residues in the CDR3. Per the germline V gene, CDR1 is SNHLY and CDR2 is FYNNEI. CDR3 protein: CASSLGAGAGNDTQYF. The DNA for the CDR3 is TGTGCCAGCAGCCTAGGGGCGGGGGCGGGGAATGATACGCAGTATTTT.

This clonotype was seen ten or more times. V and J are TRBV7-8 and TRBJ2-7, with D possibly being TRBD1 (6 bases). This CDR3 comprises 16 residues. Germline V gene data show CDR1 as SGHVS and CDR2 as FQNEAQ. Trimming took 1 base from V and 3 from J, leaving 16 bases between them. CDR3 region: CASSLDLGGSLYEQYF. The CDR3 nucleotides read TGTGCCAGCAGCTTAGACTTAGGGGGTTCTCTCTACGAGCAGTACTTC.

This clonotype was picked up many times. The chain joins TRBV19 to TRBJ2-3; possible D gene TRBD2, 5 bases. The germline V gene has CDR1 LNHDA and CDR2 SQIVND (reference sequence). The CDR3 contains 15 residues. V lost 7 bases and J lost 0, with 14 bases in between. CDR3 residues: CASKDVGVSTDTQYF. CDR3 nucleotide sequence: TGTGCCAGTAAGGACGTGGGAGTAAGCACAGATACGCAGTATTTT.

The chain couples TRBV19 to TRBJ1-4; maybe TRBD1 (5 bases). V lost 3 bases, J lost 6 bases, and 11 bases lay in between. The CDR3 totals 14 residues. Germline CDR1 is LNHDA and CDR2 is SQIVND (reference sequence). CDR3 coding DNA: TGTGCCAGTAGTATCCGGGGGTTGGATGAAAAACTGTTTTTT. It codes for CASSIRGLDEKLFF.

Comments on this clonotype: The junction and the germline gene differ at one end; a read error may be behind it. The chain combines TRBV9 with TRBJ2-5, with TRBD2 as a possible D gene (6 bases). The CDR3 length is 14 residues. Germline V gene sequence: CDR1 SGDLS, CDR2 YYNGEE. The CDR3, as DNA: TGTGCCAGCAGCGTATCAGGGACTGCAGAGACCCAGTCCTTC. Translated: CASSVSGTAETQSF.

For this clonotype: This may arise from a read error, as a much more abundant clone is one base away. V gene TRBV7-2 combines with J gene TRBJ2-5; TRBD1 is a possible D gene (6 bases). Germline CDR1 SGHTA, CDR2 FQGNSA. The V end was cut by 2 bases, the J end by 3 bases, with 13 bases between. This CDR3 is 15 amino acids long. The CDR3 region is CASSLSSSGEETQYF. CDR3 sequence (DNA): TGTGCCAGCAGCTTATCATCGTCAGGGGAAGAGACCCAGTACTTC.

Ten or more counts support this clonotype. The J gene is TRBJ2-3, the V gene TRBV6-2 or TRBV6-3, with 8 bases aligning to TRBD1. Germline V gene lookup returns CDR1 MNHEY and CDR2 SVGEGT. CDR3 length equals 14 residues. The V segment lost 4 bases and the J segment 3 bases; nucleotides outside the gene matches: 3. The CDR3 coding sequence is TGTGCCAGCAGTTCCCAGGGGGCTACAGATACGCAGTATTTT. Its protein product is CASSSQGATDTQYF.

The V call is TRBV7-7, the J call TRBJ2-5; 10 bases match TRBD2. CDR3 length equals 15 residues. Germline V gene data show CDR1 as SSHAT and CDR2 as FNYEAQ (reference sequence). CDR3: CTSSVSGTSVRTQYF. CDR3 DNA: TGTACTAGCAGCGTATCCGGGACTAGCGTGAGGACCCAGTACTTC.

CDR3 in amino acids: CASILSGTGVSSGYTF. The CDR3 DNA sequence: TGTGCCAGTATCCTATCCGGGACAGGGGTCTCCTCTGGCTACACCTTC. This chain connects TRBV19 to TRBJ1-2; 10 nucleotides match TRBD1. V was clipped by 7 bases and J by 7 bases; unmatched bases: 15. CDR1 and CDR2 (germline): LNHDA, SQIVND (reference sequence). This CDR3 region has 16 residues. Full variable domain (rest looked up from reference TRBV19 and TRBJ1-2): DGGITQSPKYLFRKEGQNVTLSCEQNLNHDAMYWYRQDPGQGLRLIYYSQIVNDFQKGDIAEGYSVSREKKESFPLTVTSAQKNPTAFYLCASILSGTGVSSGYTFGSGTRLTVV.

This clonotype was seen repeatedly, ten times or more. The chain is built from TRBV11-2 and TRBJ1-5; D is ambiguous. The CDR3 totals 13 residues. V was pared by 1 base and J by 6 bases, with 7 bases between. The germline V gene encodes CDR1 SGHAT and CDR2 FQNNGV. The CDR3 DNA sequence: TGTGCCAGCAGCTTAGGAAGCCGTCAGCCCCAGCATTTT. This translates into CASSLGSRQPQHF.

A remark on this clonotype: A much larger clone lies a single base off, so this may be a read error. This chain uses TRBV5-5 with TRBJ2-2, with TRBD1 matching over 9 bases. Germline CDR1 is SGHKS and CDR2 is YYEKEE (reference sequence). The trim removed 5 bases at V and 4 bases at J, leaving 12 bases unmatched. This CDR3 is 17 amino acids long. CDR3 protein: CASSSYHDRGGTGELFF. The CDR3, as DNA: TGTGCCAGCAGTTCCTACCACGACAGGGGGGGCACCGGGGAGCTGTTTTTT.

This clonotype was seen ten or more times. This chain connects TRBV7-3 to TRBJ2-1; D may be TRBD2 (6 bases). Germline V gene data show CDR1 as SGHTA and CDR2 as FQGTGA. This CDR3 is 16 amino acids long. V lost 5 bases and J 9 bases, leaving 23 bases between the germline ends. The CDR3: CASSPLAPSLQSEQFF. The CDR3 bases are TGTGCCAGCAGCCCCCTAGCGCCCTCATTACAGAGTGAGCAGTTCTTC. The variable domain in full, completed from reference TRBV7-3 and TRBJ2-1, reads GAGVSQTPSNKVTEKGKYVELRCDPISGHTALYWYRQSLGQGPEFLIYFQGTGAADDSGLPNDRFFAVRPEGSVSTLKIQRTERGDSAVYLCASSPLAPSLQSEQFFGPGTRLTVL.

This clonotype has ten or more counts. The chain employs TRBV24-1 and TRBJ2-3; D is ambiguous. Germline V lookup: CDR1 KGHDR, CDR2 SFDVKD. V lost 3 bases and J 0 bases, leaving 9 bases between the germline ends. The CDR3 extends over 15 amino acids. CDR3 bases: TGTGCCACCAGTGATGCAGACTCTAGCACAGATACGCAGTATTTT. It translates to CATSDADSSTDTQYF.

About this clonotype: It is unclear where the CDR3 begins or ends on the DNA, so no DNA is shown, and the CDR3 is as TCRdb lists it. The gene calls are TRBV19 and TRBJ1-2. Germline assignment: CDR1 LNHDA and CDR2 SQIVND (reference sequence). The CDR3 extends over 15 residues, inclusive of both ends. CDR3 amino acids: CASTSVGQARYGYTF.

This clonotype was recorded at least ten times. The chain combines TRBV18 with TRBJ2-1; D unclear. The V and J ends lost 3 bases and 0 bases respectively, with 9 bases between them. CDR3 length equals 15 residues. CDR1 is KGHSH and CDR2 is LQKENI in the germline V gene. The CDR3 DNA reads TGTGCCAGCTCACCCAGACATAGCTCCTACAATGAGCAGTTCTTC. Its protein is CASSPRHSSYNEQFF.

This clonotype was recorded at least ten times. The chain combines TRBV6-5 with TRBJ2-2, with D unclear. The CDR3 extends over 14 amino acids. Deletions cut 6 bases from V and 4 bases from J, with 12 bases between. Looked up from germline, CDR1 is MNHEY and CDR2 is SVGAGI. The CDR3, as DNA: TGTGCCAGCAGGACCCCAGTGCCCACCGGGGAGCTGTTTTTT. Translating gives CASRTPVPTGELFF.

This clonotype was seen at least ten times. A read error may explain this, as a much larger clone is one base away. Since the CDR3 does not end with the conserved phenylalanine or tryptophan, this likely comes from a read error. The chain is built from TRBV19 and TRBJ2-5, with TRBD2 identical over 10 bases. The CDR3 loop spans 16 amino acids. V lost 5 bases and J lost 4; bases outside the gene matches: 10. Germline loops: CDR1 LNHDA, CDR2 SQIVND (reference sequence). The CDR3 is CASSASGGLRGETQYS. Here the CDR3 DNA reads TGTGCCAGTAGTGCTAGCGGGGGCCTTAGAGGAGAGACCCAGTACTCC.

Comments on this clonotype: A read error may explain this, as a much larger clone is one base away. The V gene is TRBV5-1, the J gene TRBJ2-1, with D maybe TRBD2 (7 bases). V was clipped by 3 bases and J by 2 bases, with 12 bases between them. There are 15 residues in the CDR3. Germline lookup yields CDR1 SGHRS and CDR2 YFSETQ. CDR3 loop: CASSWGGVPYNEQFF. The CDR3 DNA reads TGCGCCAGCAGCTGGGGGGGCGTACCCTACAATGAGCAGTTCTTC.

This clonotype is large within its sample. The genes are TRBV2 and TRBJ1-6; D is possibly TRBD1 (5 bases). The CDR3 sequence is 14 residues long. V was cut by 3 bases and J by 5 bases, with 8 bases left in between. The germline V gene has CDR1 SNHLY and CDR2 FYNNEI. CDR3 DNA: TGTGCCAGCAGTGAGGAGACAGATAATTCACCCCTCCACTTT. Protein: CASSEETDNSPLHF.

Only one count was recorded for this clonotype. The J gene is TRBJ2-1, the V gene TRBV20-1, with D perhaps matching TRBD1 (6 bases). CDR1 DFQATT and CDR2 SNEGSKA come from the germline V gene (reference sequence). Trimming took 3 bases from V and 7 from J, leaving 16 bases between them. The CDR3 spans 14 residues. CDR3 sequence (DNA): TGCAGTGCTAGTATCGATCCAGGGGTAAATGAGCAGTTCTTC. It specifies CSASIDPGVNEQFF.

This clonotype was observed at least ten times. The V gene is TRBV20-1, the J gene TRBJ2-3; D is perhaps TRBD1 or TRBD2 (5 bases each). CDR1 is DFQATT and CDR2 is SNEGSKA in the germline V gene (reference sequence). V was shortened by 0 bases and J by 0 bases, with 16 bases between the two germline ends. This CDR3 contains 17 residues. Here the CDR3 reads CSARDFRGQPSTDTQYF. CDR3 DNA: TGCAGTGCTAGAGATTTCCGGGGCCAGCCTAGCACAGATACGCAGTATTTT.

V gene TRBV29-1 combines with J gene TRBJ1-2; D may be TRBD1 (6 bases). CDR1 and CDR2 (germline): SQVTM, ANQGSEA. This CDR3 is built from 16 residues. CDR3 sequence reads: CSNPDRPASLNYGYTF. DNA of the CDR3: TGCAGTAACCCCGACAGGCCTGCCTCTCTTAACTATGGCTACACCTTC. The variable domain in full, with the rest retrieved from reference TRBV29-1 and TRBJ1-2, is SAVISQKPSRDICQRGTSLTIQCQVDSQVTMMFWYRQQPGQSLTLIATANQGSEATYESGFVIDKFPISRPNLTFSTLTVSNMSPEDSSIYLCSNPDRPASLNYGYTFGSGTRLTVV.

This clonotype was seen repeatedly, ten times or more. The J gene is TRBJ2-7, the V gene TRBV6-5; 9 bases line up with TRBD1. The germline V gene encodes CDR1 MNHEY and CDR2 SVGAGI. Germline trimming cut 6 bases from V and 9 bases from J; bases unmatched to any gene: 6. This CDR3 is built from 12 residues. CDR3 loop: CASSSGTGMQYF. CDR3 DNA sequence: TGTGCCAGCAGCTCCGGGACAGGGATGCAGTACTTC.